Presented here are 25 T cell receptor beta chains from one specimen sequenced in a study of blood T cell repertoires in COVID-19 (dated by TCRdb to the early 2020s). Libraries came from the immunoSEQ multiplex PCR assay. TCRdb retrieved this table from immuneACCESS and kept in-frame rearrangements only. Not all clones are present; in checked studies, unresolved V genes account for under half, and no reason is known for the remainder. The sample data list around 140,000 clones, and roughly two thirds of these were observed just once. Approximately 1.9% of the sample rests with the top ten. The specimen sequenced was peripheral blood. The receptors derive from a woman between 65 and 79 years old with acute or convalescent COVID-19.

The chain recombines TRBV5-1 with TRBJ2-2, with D tentatively TRBD2 (5 bases). With 4 bases removed from V and 1 base from J, the gap between germline ends came to 8 bases. Germline values: CDR1 SGHRS, CDR2 YFSETQ. The CDR3 covers 14 residues. The CDR3 coding sequence is TGCGCCAGCAGCGTCGGACTGAACACCGGGGAGCTGTTTTTT. Protein: CASSVGLNTGELFF. Together with reference TRBV5-1 and TRBJ2-2, the CDR3 gives the full variable domain: KAGVTQTPRYLIKTRGQQVTLSCSPISGHRSVSWYQQTPGQGLQFLFEYFSETQRNKGNFPGRFSGRQFSNSRSEMNVSTLELGDSALYLCASSVGLNTGELFFGEGSRLTVL.

A few counts support this clone. This rearrangement joins TRBV27 to TRBJ2-1; 9 bases align to TRBD2. With V trimmed by 5 bases and J by 0 bases, 11 bases remained unmatched. The CDR3 has 18 amino acids. In germline, CDR1 is MNHEY, CDR2 SMNVEV (reference sequence). The CDR3 DNA follows: TGTGCCAGCAGTCCCCTAAGGACTAGCGCGCGCTCCTACAATGAGCAGTTCTTC. This sequence encodes CASSPLRTSARSYNEQFF.

This sequence joins TRBV27 and TRBJ2-1, with 11 nucleotides matching TRBD2. Germline loops: CDR1 MNHEY, CDR2 SMNVEV (reference sequence). The CDR3 totals 16 residues. After removal of 1 base from V and 4 bases from J, the junction contained 3 bases not matched to a gene. The CDR3 loop reads CASSLLGTSGYNEQFF. CDR3 nucleotide sequence: TGTGCCAGCAGTTTATTAGGGACTAGCGGATACAATGAGCAGTTCTTC.

In this sample, this clone turned up many times. The rearrangement uses TRBV7-2 and TRBJ1-4; perhaps TRBD1 as D (5 bases). Germline V gene data show CDR1 as SGHTA and CDR2 as FQGNSA. V was cut by 5 bases and J by 8 bases, with 15 bases left in between. The CDR3 is made up of 14 amino acids. The DNA of the CDR3 is TGTGCCAGCAGCCCCTGGCAGGGCAACGAAAAACTGTTTTTT. It translates to CASSPWQGNEKLFF.

The CDR3 DNA reads TGTGCCAGCAGTGCGACTAGCCCCAGCACAGATACGCAGTATTTT. Residues: CASSATSPSTDTQYF. This chain links TRBV2 with TRBJ2-3; 7 bases are shared with TRBD2. This CDR3 spans 15 amino acids. Germline CDR1 SNHLY, CDR2 FYNNEI. V dropped 4 bases and J dropped 0; count of bases not matched to a gene: 4.

The rearrangement joins TRBV2 to TRBJ1-6, with 9 bases lining up with TRBD1. J gave up 10 bases and V 5 bases, and 6 bases lay outside the gene matches. Germline V gene sequence: CDR1 SNHLY, CDR2 FYNNEI. CDR3 length equals 14 residues. The CDR3 reads CASSTDRGRSPLHF. The CDR3 nucleotides read TGTGCCAGCAGTACGGACAGGGGAAGATCACCCCTCCACTTT.

The V call is TRBV28, the J call TRBJ1-2; D is ambiguous. V lost 3 bases to trimming and J lost 8 bases, with 13 bases between them. The CDR3 is 13 amino acids. Germline CDR1 and CDR2: MDHEN and SYDVKM. Here the CDR3 reads CASSFSRTGGYTF. As DNA, the CDR3 is TGTGCCAGCAGTTTTTCTCGGACGGGAGGCTACACCTTC.

The gene calls are TRBV11-1 and TRBJ2-7; 13 bases map to TRBD2. CDR3 length: 18 residues. Germline CDR1 reads SGHAT; CDR2 reads FQDESV (reference sequence). The junction had 7 bases not matched to a gene; V was cut back by 0 bases and J by 2 bases. DNA of the CDR3: TGTGCCAGCAGCTTAGCTCCCGGGACTAGCGGGACTACCTACGAGCAGTACTTC. Its translation is CASSLAPGTSGTTYEQYF.

V is TRBV7-9 and J is TRBJ1-1; D gene uncertain. There are 15 residues in the CDR3. Germline V gives CDR1 SEHNR, CDR2 FQNEAQ (reference sequence). Trimming removed 0 bases at V and 0 bases at J, with 8 bases between. As DNA, the CDR3 is TGTGCCAGCAGCTTAGCAAACTCCATGAACACTGAAGCTTTCTTT. As protein: CASSLANSMNTEAFF.

This sequence joins TRBV6-5 and TRBJ1-2; 7 bases are a match to TRBD1. This CDR3 has 15 amino acids. Germline CDR1 reads MNHEY; CDR2 reads SVGAGI. V lost 0 bases and J lost 4; bases outside the gene matches: 5. The CDR3 is CASSYSRDSGYGYTF. CDR3 nucleotide sequence: TGTGCCAGCAGTTACTCGAGGGACAGCGGCTATGGCTACACCTTC.

This clone was recorded a few times. The chain has TRBV30 and TRBJ2-5; D might be TRBD1 (5 bases). V was shortened by 5 bases and J by 6 bases, with 16 bases between the two germline ends. CDR3 length: 13 residues. Germline V gives CDR1 GTSNPN, CDR2 SVGIG (reference sequence). This chain's CDR3 is CAWGDQGFQTQYF. In DNA, the CDR3 is TGTGCCTGGGGTGACCAGGGTTTCCAGACCCAGTACTTC.

This clone is a singleton in its sample. This CDR3 is CSVERGFAEAFF. CDR3 DNA sequence: TGCAGCGTTGAAAGGGGGTTCGCTGAAGCTTTCTTT. The J gene is TRBJ1-1, the V gene TRBV29-1, with TRBD1 as a possible D gene (6 bases). The CDR3 covers 12 residues. Germline CDR1 and CDR2: SQVTM and ANQGSEA. V was shortened by 2 bases and J by 6 bases, with 10 bases between the two germline ends. The full variable domain, its missing parts supplied by reference TRBV29-1 and TRBJ1-1, is SAVISQKPSRDICQRGTSLTIQCQVDSQVTMMFWYRQQPGQSLTLIATANQGSEATYESGFVIDKFPISRPNLTFSTLTVSNMSPEDSSIYLCSVERGFAEAFFGQGTRLTVV.

This clone was observed a few times. The V and J genes are TRBV5-6 and TRBJ1-1, with a possible D match to TRBD1 (5 bases). The CDR3 runs 14 residues. V was pared by 5 bases and J by 5 bases, with 16 bases between. Germline CDR1 SGHDT, CDR2 YYEEEE. The CDR3 here is CASSPLGGWTEAFF. CDR3 nucleotides: TGTGCCAGCAGTCCACTCGGGGGATGGACTGAAGCTTTCTTT.

CDR3 protein: CSVARGVITDEQFF. CDR3 nucleotide sequence: TGCAGCGTTGCCAGGGGGGTAATTACGGATGAGCAGTTCTTC. The chain employs TRBV29-1 and TRBJ2-1, with D tentatively TRBD1 (7 bases). V was trimmed by 4 bases and J by 8 bases, leaving 18 bases between them. The germline V gene encodes CDR1 SQVTM and CDR2 ANQGSEA. This CDR3 spans 14 amino acids.

V is TRBV2 and J is TRBJ2-1; TRBD1 aligns across 10 bases. The CDR3 sequence is 20 residues long. J lost 3 bases, V lost 6 bases, and 20 bases had no gene match. The germline gives CDR1 SNHLY, CDR2 FYNNEI. The CDR3 sequence is CASSSPRDRGRFGYYNEQFF. The CDR3 coding sequence is TGTGCCAGCAGCTCTCCCCGGGACAGGGGTCGTTTCGGTTACTACAATGAGCAGTTCTTC.

This chain joins TRBV29-1 and TRBJ2-3; 13 positions agree with TRBD2. With 8 bases clipped from V and 7 bases from J, the junction kept 12 bases outside the gene matches. The CDR3 sequence is 15 residues long. Germline V gives CDR1 SQVTM, CDR2 ANQGSEA. This CDR3 reads CSLGLRTSGSHTQYF. The DNA for the CDR3 is TGCAGCCTTGGCCTTCGGACTAGCGGGAGTCATACGCAGTATTTT.

The genes are TRBV4-1 and TRBJ1-5; no definite D call. Germline V lookup: CDR1 MGHRA, CDR2 YSYEKL. The CDR3 consists of 16 residues. Trimming shortened V by 0 bases and J by 2 bases, and 11 bases separated the two germline ends. CDR3 protein: CASSQDGGIGNQPQHF. The CDR3 DNA reads as TGCGCCAGCAGCCAAGATGGCGGGATCGGCAATCAGCCCCAGCATTTT.

V usage is TRBV29-1 and J usage is TRBJ2-3; D possibly corresponds to TRBD1 (7 bases). Germline V gene data show CDR1 as SQVTM and CDR2 as ANQGSEA. Trimming shortened V by 3 bases and J by 0 bases, and 10 bases separated the two germline ends. This CDR3 is 14 amino acids long. CDR3 protein: CSVDRGASTDTQYF. Written as DNA, the CDR3 is TGCAGCGTTGACAGGGGGGCTAGCACAGATACGCAGTATTTT.

The J gene is TRBJ1-5, the V gene TRBV7-9; 7 positions match TRBD1. After removal of 4 bases from V and 4 bases from J, the junction contained 7 bases not matched to a gene. This CDR3 spans 15 amino acids. The germline V gene encodes CDR1 SEHNR and CDR2 FQNEAQ (reference sequence). The CDR3 DNA reads TGTGCCAGCAGCTCCGAAGGGGGCAGAAATCAGCCCCAGCATTTT. This codes for CASSSEGGRNQPQHF. The whole variable domain, filled in from reference TRBV7-9 and TRBJ1-5, reads DTGVSQNPRHKITKRGQNVTFRCDPISEHNRLYWYRQTLGQGPEFLTYFQNEAQLEKSRLLSDRFSAERPKGSFSTLEIQRTEQGDSAMYLCASSSEGGRNQPQHFGDGTRLSIL.

This clone was seen only a few times. V is TRBV5-1 and J is TRBJ1-1; 8 bases are shared with TRBD1. V trimming: 0 bases; J trimming: 14 bases; junction bases outside the gene matches: 15. Germline V gene data show CDR1 as SGHRS and CDR2 as YFSETQ. This CDR3 spans 15 amino acids. The CDR3 protein is CASSLGPRSGQGGFF. In DNA form, the CDR3 reads TGCGCCAGCAGCTTGGGCCCTCGCTCAGGACAGGGCGGGTTCTTT.

This clone occurred a few times. The V call is TRBV14, the J call TRBJ1-2; D ambiguous. V lost 0 bases and J 0 bases, leaving 8 bases between the germline ends. Germline V gives CDR1 SGHDN, CDR2 FVKESK. This CDR3 has 15 amino acids. CDR3 sequence (DNA): TGTGCCAGCAGCCAAGATTTGAGGACTAACTATGGCTACACCTTC. This encodes CASSQDLRTNYGYTF.

The chain is built from TRBV7-2 and TRBJ2-3, with 10 bases aligning to TRBD2. Germline V CDR1 and CDR2: SGHTA, FQGNSA. The V gene end was trimmed by 2 bases and the J gene end by 1 base; junction bases not matched to a gene: 6. This CDR3 contains 17 residues. The CDR3 DNA follows: TGTGCCAGCAGCTTACCCCTAGCGGGGGCCGGCACAGATACGCAGTATTTT. Its translation is CASSLPLAGAGTDTQYF.

This sequence joins TRBV28 and TRBJ1-2; D is ambiguous. Trimming pared 3 bases from V and 4 bases from J, leaving 9 bases between. CDR3 length equals 13 residues. CDR1 and CDR2 (germline): MDHEN, SYDVKM. This CDR3 is CASSLSDLYGYTF. CDR3 nucleotides: TGTGCCAGCAGTTTGTCAGATCTCTATGGCTACACCTTC.

This clone has a single count. This rearrangement joins TRBV9 to TRBJ1-1; no firm D call. Trimming pared 0 bases from V and 1 base from J, leaving 7 bases between. CDR1 is SGDLS, CDR2 YYNGEE, per germline. This CDR3 comprises 14 residues. This chain's CDR3 is CASSVEPANTEAFF. The CDR3 coding sequence is TGTGCCAGCAGCGTAGAGCCCGCGAACACTGAAGCTTTCTTT.

The CDR3: CASSLGGSTNEKLFF. The CDR3 coding sequence is TGCGCCAGCAGCTTGGGAGGGAGCACTAATGAAAAACTGTTTTTT. This chain joins TRBV5-1 and TRBJ1-4, with D uncertain. Germline V gene data show CDR1 as SGHRS and CDR2 as YFSETQ. Trimming took off 0 bases at V and 2 bases at J, with 8 bases between the two ends. The CDR3 is made up of 15 amino acids.